These 8 T cell receptor beta chains came from one sample sequenced in a study of blood T cell repertoires in COVID-19. The method was immunoSEQ multiplex PCR; TCRdb's version includes in-frame clones alone and lacks a portion of them. Of 250,000 to 300,000 clones listed, 75% to 95% are singletons. The sequenced sample was PBMCs or T cells enriched from blood (not recorded which). These TCRs come from a woman aged 25 to 45 who had recovered from COVID-19.

V and J are TRBV15 and TRBJ2-4, with 7 bases identical to TRBD2. The germline V gene has CDR1 LNHNV and CDR2 YYDKDF (reference sequence). The CDR3 has 14 residues. V gave up 7 bases and J gave up 0 bases; unmatched junction bases: 3. CDR3: CATTLAGAKNIQYF. The CDR3 DNA reads as TGTGCCACCACCTTAGCGGGAGCCAAAAACATTCAGTACTTC.

The rearrangement joins TRBV7-2 to TRBJ2-1, with TRBD1 matching over 8 bases. Trimming removed 3 bases from V and 1 base from J; junction bases left unmatched: 8. CDR1 is SGHTA and CDR2 is FQGNSA in the germline V gene. The CDR3 consists of 17 residues. DNA of the CDR3: TGTGCCAGCAGCTTTAGTCCGGGACAGGTTTCCTACAATGAGCAGTTCTTC. This translates into CASSFSPGQVSYNEQFF. The variable domain in full, with the rest retrieved from reference TRBV7-2 and TRBJ2-1, is GAGVSQSPSNKVTEKGKDVELRCDPISGHTALYWYRQSLGQGLEFLIYFQGNSAPDKSGLPSDRFSAERTGGSVSTLTIQRTQQEDSAVYLCASSFSPGQVSYNEQFFGPGTRLTVL.

The genes are TRBV9 and TRBJ1-3; 7 nucleotides match TRBD1. CDR3 length: 17 residues. Germline loops: CDR1 SGDLS, CDR2 YYNGEE. V lost 2 bases, J lost 0 bases, and 8 bases stayed unmatched. This CDR3 is CASSVEGQLISGNTIYF. The CDR3 DNA reads TGTGCCAGCAGCGTGGAGGGACAGCTAATCTCTGGAAACACCATATATTTT.

This rearrangement joins TRBV19 to TRBJ2-7; 13 bases line up with TRBD2. The V gene's germline CDR1 is LNHDA and CDR2 SQIVND (reference sequence). The CDR3 totals 18 residues. With 5 bases clipped from V and 5 bases from J, the junction kept 15 bases outside the gene matches. The chain's CDR3 is CASSWTGGRTSGSNEQYF. For the CDR3, the DNA is TGTGCCAGTAGTTGGACAGGGGGCCGGACTAGCGGGAGCAACGAGCAGTACTTC.

The CDR3 is CASSQEGASGSWDTGELFF. DNA for the CDR3: TGCGCCAGCAGCCAAGAGGGTGCTAGCGGGAGTTGGGACACCGGGGAGCTGTTTTTT. The chain carries TRBV4-3 and TRBJ2-2; 10 bases line up with TRBD2. Germline trimming cut 0 bases from V and 3 bases from J; bases unmatched to any gene: 10. The length of the CDR3 is 19 residues. Germline-derived CDR1 and CDR2 are LGHNA and YSLEER.

The chain employs TRBV3-1 (or the pseudogene TRBV3-2) and TRBJ2-1; a weak D match, TRBD2 (6 bases). V was trimmed by 4 bases and J by 4 bases, leaving 11 bases between them. Germline CDR1 LGHDT, CDR2 YNNKEL (reference sequence). The CDR3 covers 14 residues. CDR3 amino acids: CASSPQGLYNEQFF. For the CDR3, the DNA is TGTGCCAGCAGCCCCCAGGGACTTTACAATGAGCAGTTCTTC.

The chain has TRBV18 and TRBJ2-2, with D possibly matching TRBD1 (5 bases). CDR3 size: 16 residues. V was trimmed by 1 base and J by 0 bases, leaving 9 bases between them. The germline V gene encodes CDR1 KGHSH and CDR2 LQKENI. DNA for the CDR3: TGTGCCAGCTCACCACTCAGGGTTACGAACACCGGGGAGCTGTTTTTT. Protein sequence: CASSPLRVTNTGELFF.

V usage is TRBV7-2 and J usage is TRBJ2-3; 12 bases fit TRBD2. There are 16 residues in the CDR3. Per the germline V gene, CDR1 is SGHTA and CDR2 is FQGNSA. With V trimmed by 5 bases and J by 4 bases, 7 bases remained unmatched. CDR3: CASSPRTSGTSDTQYF. CDR3 bases: TGTGCCAGCAGCCCAAGGACTAGCGGGACATCAGATACGCAGTATTTT.